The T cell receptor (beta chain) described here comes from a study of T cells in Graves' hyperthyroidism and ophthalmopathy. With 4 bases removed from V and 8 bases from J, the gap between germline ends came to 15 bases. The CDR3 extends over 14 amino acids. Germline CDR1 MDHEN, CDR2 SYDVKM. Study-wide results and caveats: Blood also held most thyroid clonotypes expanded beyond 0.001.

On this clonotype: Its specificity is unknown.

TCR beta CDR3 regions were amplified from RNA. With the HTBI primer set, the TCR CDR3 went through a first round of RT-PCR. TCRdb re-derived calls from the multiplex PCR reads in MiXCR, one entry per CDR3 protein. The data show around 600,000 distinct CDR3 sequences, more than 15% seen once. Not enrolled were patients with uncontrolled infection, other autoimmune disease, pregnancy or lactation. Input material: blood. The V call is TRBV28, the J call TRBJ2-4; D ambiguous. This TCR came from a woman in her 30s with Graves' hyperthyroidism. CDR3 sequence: CASSSGLVEHIQYF. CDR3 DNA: TGTGCCAGCAGTTCGGGTTTAGTGGAGCACATTCAGTACTTC.